The rows below give T cell receptor beta chains drawn from one sample of a study of radiotherapy plus CTLA-4 blockade in lung cancer. TCRdb's table, derived via immunoSEQ multiplex PCR, lists solely in-frame clones and lacks some. The sample holds 40,000 or so clones, roughly 59% seen once. This material consisted of peripheral blood, taken from a patient treated with radiotherapy plus ipilimumab. Receptors were obtained from a human donor with non-small cell lung cancer who had a partial response to radiotherapy plus ipilimumab. The CDR3 runs from the conserved cysteine through the conserved F or W. The D gene is left open where the match is weak. Clone size is not always given. Where it is, it says once, few, many or a class for expanded clones.

v_gene	d_gene	j_gene	abundance	len	CDR3aa	CDR3nt
TRBV6-6	-	TRBJ2-1	few	16	CASSHPVGPGADEQFF	TGTGCCAGCAGCCACCCCGTGGGTCCGGGAGCCGATGAGCAGTTCTTC
TRBV6-1	-	TRBJ2-7	-	15	CASSRSGLDSYEQYF	TGTGCCAGCAGCCGTAGCGGACTCGATTCCTACGAGCAGTACTTC
TRBV15	-	TRBJ1-5	once	14	CATSLSRGNQPQHF	TGTGCCACCAGCCTGAGCAGGGGCAATCAGCCCCAGCATTTT
TRBV5-1	TRBD2	TRBJ2-7	-	16	CASSRRAGGSSYEQYF	TGCGCCAGCAGCCGGAGGGCGGGAGGGAGCTCCTACGAGCAGTACTTC
TRBV7-9	TRBD1	TRBJ2-7	-	15	CASSRRQGGSYEQYF	TGTGCCAGCAGCAGGCGACAGGGGGGGTCCTACGAGCAGTACTTC
TRBV6-6	TRBD1	TRBJ1-4	-	16	CASSYPGTGGREKLFF	TGTGCCAGCAGTTACCCTGGGACAGGGGGGCGCGAAAAACTGTTTTTT
TRBV15	-	TRBJ1-2	-	14	CATSRGRQIYGYTF	TGTGCCACCAGCAGAGGACGACAGATCTATGGCTACACCTTC
TRBV28	-	TRBJ2-7	once	13	CASFKFPGYEQYF	TGTGCCAGCTTCAAGTTCCCGGGCTACGAGCAGTACTTC
TRBV5-4	TRBD1	TRBJ1-4	-	14	CASRDQGAGEKLFF	TGTGCCAGCAGAGACCAGGGGGCGGGCGAAAAACTGTTTTTT
TRBV27	-	TRBJ1-2	-	15	CASSLSRPEVYGYTF	TGTGCCAGCAGTTTATCGAGACCCGAGGTCTATGGCTACACCTTC
TRBV7-6	TRBD2	TRBJ2-7	-	15	CASSSVAGGSYEQYF	TGTGCCAGCAGCTCTGTAGCGGGGGGTTCCTACGAGCAGTACTTC
TRBV7-9	-	TRBJ1-1	few	15	CASSLPTGMNTEAFF	TGTGCCAGCAGCTTACCTACAGGGATGAACACTGAAGCTTTCTTT
TRBV4-1	-	TRBJ2-1	-	17	CASSQVSGGFWDNEQFF	TGCGCCAGCAGCCAAGTGTCCGGAGGATTTTGGGACAATGAGCAGTTCTTC
TRBV15	TRBD1	TRBJ1-4	-	14	CATSRAGGNEKLFF	TGTGCCACCAGCAGGGCAGGGGGTAATGAAAAACTGTTTTTT
TRBV4-2	TRBD1	TRBJ1-4	-	21	CASSQPAGGSSFIATNEKLFF	TGTGCCAGCAGCCAACCCGCAGGGGGATCGTCCTTTATTGCAACTAATGAAAAACTGTTTTTT
TRBV27	TRBD2	TRBJ2-7	-	16	CASSLSLAGGPYEQYF	TGTGCCAGCAGTTTATCCCTAGCGGGGGGGCCCTACGAGCAGTACTTC
TRBV5-1	-	TRBJ1-2	few	14	CASSQEDNAYGYTF	TGCGCCAGCAGCCAGGAAGACAACGCCTATGGCTACACCTTC
TRBV5-4	TRBD2	TRBJ2-1	-	18	CASSLASSGALSYNEQFF	TGTGCCAGCAGCTTGGCTTCTAGCGGGGCTCTCTCCTACAATGAGCAGTTCTTC
TRBV29-1	TRBD1	TRBJ1-1	-	12	CSATLGGFEAFF	TGCAGCGCCACCCTAGGGGGCTTTGAAGCTTTCTTT
TRBV4-2	TRBD2	TRBJ2-3	-	17	CASSPGLAGAPPDTQYF	TGTGCCAGCAGCCCGGGACTAGCGGGAGCCCCCCCAGATACGCAGTATTTT
TRBV7-2	-	TRBJ2-7	once	14	CASTPGGEFYEQYF	TGTGCCAGCACCCCAGGCGGGGAGTTCTACGAGCAGTACTTC
TRBV30	TRBD1	TRBJ2-7	-	14	CAGSRTGGDYEQYF	TGTGCCGGCTCTCGGACAGGGGGGGACTACGAGCAGTACTTC
TRBV30	-	TRBJ1-5	-	15	CAWSVRAGFNQPQHF	TGTGCCTGGAGTGTACGTGCAGGGTTCAATCAGCCCCAGCATTTT
TRBV4-1	TRBD2	TRBJ2-2	-	14	CASKRGEGSGELFF	TGCGCCAGTAAACGGGGGGAAGGATCCGGGGAGCTGTTTTTT
TRBV10-3	TRBD2	TRBJ2-2	-	15	CATSGTSGNTGELFF	TGTGCCACCTCCGGGACTAGCGGGAACACCGGGGAGCTGTTTTTT
TRBV11-3	-	TRBJ2-2	-	14	CASKGQTNTGELFF	TGTGCCAGCAAGGGACAAACGAACACCGGGGAGCTGTTTTTT
TRBV25-1	-	TRBJ1-3	-	13	CASSDRTGITIYF	TGTGCCAGCAGTGACCGGACGGGGATTACCATATATTTT
TRBV5-1	TRBD1	TRBJ1-3	-	16	CASSLTTGVAGNTIYF	TGCGCCAGCAGCTTAACCACAGGGGTAGCAGGAAACACCATATATTTT
TRBV15	-	TRBJ1-2	-	14	CATSGNRNSYGYTF	TGTGCCACCAGCGGAAACAGGAACAGTTACGGCTACACCTTC
TRBV4-2	TRBD2	TRBJ2-5	-	14	CASSPLGGGETQYF	TGTGCCAGCAGCCCCCTCGGGGGGGGAGAGACCCAGTACTTC
TRBV6-6	TRBD2	TRBJ2-1	-	14	CASSRLAGDNEQFF	TGTGCCAGCAGTCGACTAGCGGGAGACAATGAGCAGTTCTTC
TRBV5-5	-	TRBJ2-7	-	15	CASSLGAQRTYEQYF	TGTGCCAGCAGCTTAGGGGCCCAACGAACCTACGAGCAGTACTTC
TRBV19	TRBD1	TRBJ1-1	few	16	CATGTGLRSMWTEAFF	TGTGCCACCGGGACAGGGTTAAGATCTATGTGGACTGAAGCTTTCTTT
TRBV18	TRBD1	TRBJ1-2	-	16	CASSPGGQGLADGYTF	TGTGCCAGCTCACCGGGGGGACAGGGACTAGCGGATGGCTACACCTTC
TRBV5-1	-	TRBJ1-2	-	13	CASSLGGEEGYTF	TGCGCCAGCAGCTTGGGCGGCGAAGAAGGCTACACCTTC
TRBV6-1	TRBD1	TRBJ2-7	few	14	CASSETGDAGEQYF	TGTGCCAGCAGCGAGACAGGGGACGCCGGCGAGCAGTACTTC
TRBV18	-	TRBJ1-2	-	16	CASSPGQARGNYGYTF	TGTGCCAGCTCACCGGGACAAGCCCGGGGCAACTATGGCTACACCTTC
TRBV27	-	TRBJ1-2	-	13	CASSPRLGFGYTF	TGTGCCAGCAGCCCAAGACTTGGCTTTGGCTACACCTTC
TRBV30	-	TRBJ1-1	few	12	CACTAAGTEAFF	TGTGCCTGTACAGCGGCGGGCACTGAAGCTTTCTTT
TRBV4-2	TRBD1	TRBJ2-1	-	16	CASSRTAGGDFNEQFF	TGTGCCAGCAGCCGGACTGCAGGGGGCGATTTTAATGAGCAGTTCTTC
TRBV7-3	TRBD2	TRBJ2-1	few	15	CASSPGTSGYNEQFF	TGTGCCAGCAGCCCCGGGACTAGCGGTTACAATGAGCAGTTCTTC
TRBV6-1	-	TRBJ2-7	-	14	CASRLTGRIYEQYF	TGTGCCAGCAGGCTGACAGGGAGGATCTACGAGCAGTACTTC
TRBV5-8	TRBD1	TRBJ1-1	-	16	CASSWDRGSAITEAFF	TGTGCCAGCAGCTGGGACAGGGGGTCTGCTATCACTGAAGCTTTCTTT
TRBV7-3	TRBD2	TRBJ2-1	-	17	CASSALPGLAGLNEQFF	TGTGCCAGCAGCGCCTTGCCGGGACTAGCGGGGCTCAATGAGCAGTTCTTC
TRBV2	TRBD2	TRBJ2-5	-	15	CASSAPVGGGETQYF	TGTGCCAGCAGTGCTCCGGTTGGCGGGGGAGAGACCCAGTACTTC
TRBV6-5	TRBD1	TRBJ1-2	-	14	CASSYSQGQSGYTF	TGTGCCAGCAGTTACTCACAGGGGCAGAGTGGCTACACCTTC
TRBV6-6	TRBD2	TRBJ2-7	-	16	CASSGGLAVRAYEQYF	TGTGCCAGCAGTGGAGGACTAGCGGTCAGGGCCTACGAGCAGTACTTC
TRBV2	TRBD1	TRBJ2-1	-	17	CASSGQVFPSSYNEQFF	TGTGCCAGCTCGGGACAGGTTTTTCCGAGCTCCTACAATGAGCAGTTCTTC
TRBV18	TRBD1	TRBJ2-4	-	16	CASSPTGGGAKNIQYF	TGTGCCAGCTCACCGACAGGGGGAGGGGCCAAAAACATTCAGTACTTC
TRBV10-3	-	TRBJ1-2	-	17	CAISESAQPTANYGYTF	TGTGCCATCAGTGAGTCGGCACAGCCTACAGCTAACTATGGCTACACCTTC
TRBV4-2	TRBD2	TRBJ2-2	-	18	CASGRRTQTSGGVGELFF	TGTGCCAGCGGGAGGCGGACACAGACTAGCGGGGGAGTCGGGGAGCTGTTTTTT
TRBV15	-	TRBJ2-3	-	17	CATSRGWGRGDADTQYF	TGTGCCACCAGCAGAGGTTGGGGCAGGGGCGACGCAGATACGCAGTATTTT
TRBV4-3	-	TRBJ2-7	-	14	CASSQGVGRYEQYF	TGCGCCAGCAGCCAAGGGGTAGGGAGGTACGAGCAGTACTTC
TRBV27	-	TRBJ2-6	-	15	CASSRGISGANVLTF	TGTGCCAGCAGCCGCGGGATCTCTGGGGCCAACGTCCTGACTTTC
TRBV2	-	TRBJ1-2	-	12	CASSRTSGGYTF	TGTGCCAGCAGTAGGACTTCTGGTGGCTACACCTTC
TRBV9	-	TRBJ2-1	-	14	CASSSTGSYNEQFF	TGTGCCAGCAGCTCGACTGGGTCCTACAATGAGCAGTTCTTC
TRBV4-1	-	TRBJ2-1	once	16	CASSQDLGRGRDEQFF	TGCGCCAGCAGCCAAGACCTCGGGAGGGGGCGGGATGAGCAGTTCTTC
TRBV6-5	-	TRBJ1-3	-	14	CASRPSLSGNTIYF	TGTGCCAGCAGACCTAGCCTCTCTGGAAACACCATATATTTT
TRBV6-6	-	TRBJ1-4	few	13	CASSEGFEEKLFF	TGTGCCAGCAGCGAGGGATTCGAGGAAAAACTGTTTTTT